These 30 T cell receptor beta chains share one sample of origin, sequenced in a study of a mutant IDH1 vaccine in newly diagnosed glioma. The time point: baseline, week 1 (first vaccination visit). Specified treatment: pre-vaccination baseline after standard-of-care therapy. Measured with immunoSEQ multiplex PCR; TCRdb has only the in-frame clones, and not every one. The repertoire consists of around 33,000 clones, with around 83% occurring once and the leading ten covering roughly 9%. The starting material was peripheral blood mononuclear cells (PBMCs), obtained from a glioma patient treated with radiotherapy, temozolomide or both. These receptor sequences come from a man aged 45 to 65 with glioma. Some clones in this sample may be carry-over from other donors' samples.

V usage is TRBV7-6 and J usage is TRBJ2-1, with unresolved D. Germline CDR1 and CDR2: SGHVS and FNYEAQ. The CDR3 length is 11 residues. V was trimmed by 5 bases and J by 9 bases, leaving 8 bases between them. The CDR3 region has the DNA TGTGCCAGCAGCACATATGGTGAGCAGTTCTTC. Its translation is CASSTYGEQFF. Full variable domain (remainder filled in from reference TRBV7-6 and TRBJ2-1): GAGVSQSPRYKVTKRGQDVALRCDPISGHVSLYWYRQALGQGPEFLTYFNYEAQQDKSGLPNDRFSAERPEGSISTLTIQRTEQRDSAMYRCASSTYGEQFFGPGTRLTVL.

V and J are TRBV4-1 and TRBJ2-7; no clear D gene. V was trimmed by 0 bases and J by 7 bases, leaving 13 bases between them. This CDR3 contains 14 residues. Looked up from germline, CDR1 is MGHRA and CDR2 is YSYEKL. CDR3 amino acids: CASSQDARFGEQYF. For the CDR3, the DNA is TGCGCCAGCAGCCAAGACGCCCGATTCGGGGAGCAGTACTTC.

The chain links TRBV10-3 to TRBJ1-2, with D uncertain. The CDR3 is 12 amino acids. The germline V gene has CDR1 ENHRY and CDR2 SYGVKD. V was shortened by 4 bases and J by 2 bases, with 5 bases between the two germline ends. The CDR3 spells CAISGANYGYTF. Written as DNA, the CDR3 is TGTGCCATCAGTGGAGCAAACTATGGCTACACCTTC.

This clone has a single count. V and J are TRBV4-2 and TRBJ1-5, with TRBD1 matching over 9 bases. CDR1 is LGHNA, CDR2 YNFKEQ, per germline. The V gene end was trimmed by 1 base and the J gene end by 3 bases; junction bases not matched to a gene: 10. CDR3 length: 18 amino acids. This chain's CDR3 is CASSQGFIGQGPNQPQHF. The CDR3 nucleotides read TGTGCCAGCAGCCAAGGGTTTATTGGACAGGGGCCCAATCAGCCCCAGCATTTT.

The rearrangement uses TRBV5-1 and TRBJ2-5; 8 nucleotides line up with TRBD1. Germline-derived CDR1 and CDR2 are SGHRS and YFSETQ. This CDR3 has 15 amino acids. J lost 5 bases, V lost 4 bases, and 10 bases had no gene match. The CDR3 DNA reads TGCGCCAGCAGCCCCACCACAGGGGGGTGGGAGACCCAGTACTTC. Translating it yields CASSPTTGGWETQYF.

This clone was picked up one time. V gene TRBV2 combines with J gene TRBJ2-2; D remains unclear. Trimming removed 7 bases from V and 10 bases from J, with 13 bases in between. This CDR3 spans 12 amino acids. Per germline, CDR1 SNHLY and CDR2 FYNNEI. CDR3 in DNA: TGTGCCAGCAACCGAGACAACATGGAGCTGTTTTTT. Amino acids: CASNRDNMELFF.

CDR3 amino acids: CASRLAPDTQYF. CDR3 sequence (DNA): TGTGCCAGCAGACTAGCGCCAGATACGCAGTATTTT. This chain uses TRBV7-9 with TRBJ2-3, with 7 bases aligning to TRBD2. There are 12 residues in the CDR3. With 6 bases clipped from V and 4 bases from J, the junction kept 1 base outside the gene matches. Germline CDR1 SEHNR, CDR2 FQNEAQ (reference sequence). Looking up the rest from reference TRBV7-9 and TRBJ2-3 gives the full variable domain: DTGVSQNPRHKITKRGQNVTFRCDPISEHNRLYWYRQTLGQGPEFLTYFQNEAQLEKSRLLSDRFSAERPKGSFSTLEIQRTEQGDSAMYLCASRLAPDTQYFGPGTRLTVL.

The V and J genes are TRBV7-2 and TRBJ2-3, with D hard to call. The CDR3 sequence is 13 residues long. CDR1 is SGHTA, CDR2 FQGNSA, per germline. Trimming cost V 5 bases and J 6 bases, with 12 bases left between them. The CDR3 region is CASSQYPMDTQYF. The CDR3 coding sequence is TGTGCCAGCAGCCAATACCCGATGGATACGCAGTATTTT.

The chain is built from TRBV19 and TRBJ1-6; D is unresolved. Germline CDR1 is LNHDA and CDR2 is SQIVND (reference sequence). V was cut by 8 bases and J by 4 bases, with 6 bases left in between. The CDR3 totals 12 residues. CDR3 sequence: CASRDYNSPLHF. The CDR3 DNA follows: TGTGCCAGTCGGGATTATAATTCACCCCTCCACTTT.

The chain links TRBV14 to TRBJ2-7; 7 nucleotides line up with TRBD1. Losses at the gene ends were 1 base for V and 1 base for J; bases not matched to a gene: 4. CDR3 length: 15 residues. The V gene's germline CDR1 is SGHDN and CDR2 FVKESK. The CDR3 region has the DNA TGTGCCAGCAGCCAAGGGCCAGGGGGATCCTACGAGCAGTACTTC. Its translation is CASSQGPGGSYEQYF. The full variable domain, completed using reference TRBV14 and TRBJ2-7, is EAGVTQFPSHSVIEKGQTVTLRCDPISGHDNLYWYRRVMGKEIKFLLHFVKESKQDESGMPNNRFLAERTGGTYSTLKVQPAELEDSGVYFCASSQGPGGSYEQYFGPGTRLTVT.

The chain is built from TRBV29-1 and TRBJ2-1; possibly TRBD2 for D (5 bases). The CDR3 is 13 residues long. The V gene lost 2 bases and the J gene lost 4 bases, with 9 bases spanning the gap. In germline, CDR1 is SQVTM, CDR2 ANQGSEA. CDR3 sequence: CSVESSGYNEQFF. In DNA, the CDR3 is TGCAGCGTTGAATCGTCGGGGTACAATGAGCAGTTCTTC.

The rearrangement links TRBV10-3 to TRBJ1-2; no definite D call. CDR3 length: 13 residues. In germline, CDR1 is ENHRY, CDR2 SYGVKD. The V and J ends lost 2 bases and 8 bases respectively, with 12 bases between them. The CDR3: CAISEAGTAGYTF. The CDR3 DNA is TGTGCCATCAGTGAGGCAGGAACAGCAGGCTACACCTTC.

A few counts support this clone. J is TRBJ1-5 and V is TRBV2; D remains ambiguous. V was shortened by 3 bases and J by 6 bases, with 6 bases between the two germline ends. The CDR3 extends over 12 amino acids. Germline CDR1 and CDR2: SNHLY and FYNNEI. CDR3 nucleotide sequence: TGTGCCAGCAGTGATGAGGGTCAGCCCCAGCATTTT. Protein sequence: CASSDEGQPQHF.

V gene TRBV6-1 combines with J gene TRBJ2-1, with a weak D call TRBD2 (6 bases). Trimming took off 6 bases at V and 5 bases at J, with 14 bases between the two ends. The CDR3 is made up of 14 amino acids. Germline V gene lookup returns CDR1 MNHNS and CDR2 SASEGT. The CDR3 sequence is CASRRLASHNEQFF. The CDR3 region has the DNA TGTGCCAGCAGGAGGCTAGCGTCCCACAATGAGCAGTTCTTC.

V gene TRBV5-5 combines with J gene TRBJ2-3; no definite D call. The CDR3 length is 12 residues. The germline V gene has CDR1 SGHKS and CDR2 YYEKEE (reference sequence). V lost 7 bases and J lost 3, with 9 bases in between. In DNA form, the CDR3 reads TGTGCCAGCCAGATGACGACAGATACGCAGTATTTT. Encoded protein: CASQMTTDTQYF. The full variable domain, completed using reference TRBV5-5 and TRBJ2-3, is DAGVTQSPTHLIKTRGQQVTLRCSPISGHKSVSWYQQVLGQGPQFIFQYYEKEERGRGNFPDRFSARQFPNYSSELNVNALLLGDSALYLCASQMTTDTQYFGPGTRLTVL.

This clone has a handful of counts. The sample has other DNA sequences that encode this CDR3 too. V usage is TRBV9 and J usage is TRBJ1-1; TRBD1 might be the D (6 bases). The CDR3 sequence is 14 residues long. Germline V gives CDR1 SGDLS, CDR2 YYNGEE. V lost 0 bases and J lost 5, with 11 bases in between. CDR3 nucleotide sequence: TGTGCCAGCAGCGTAGATGGGGGGCCGACTGAAGCTTTCTTT. This codes for CASSVDGGPTEAFF. Drawing the rest from reference TRBV9 and TRBJ1-1, the complete variable domain is DSGVTQTPKHLITATGQRVTLRCSPRSGDLSVYWYQQSLDQGLQFLIQYYNGEERAKGNILERFSAQQFPDLHSELNLSSLELGDSALYFCASSVDGGPTEAFFGQGTRLTVV.

The J gene is TRBJ1-3, the V gene TRBV2; no firm D call. Deletions cut 6 bases from V and 8 bases from J, with 14 bases between. Looked up from germline, CDR1 is SNHLY and CDR2 is FYNNEI. CDR3 size: 13 residues. The CDR3 region has the DNA TGTGCCAGCAGATTGTCCGGCCGGGACACCATATATTTT. As protein: CASRLSGRDTIYF.

The chain combines TRBV25-1 with TRBJ1-2; D gene ambiguous. Trimming shortened V by 3 bases and J by 4 bases, and 3 bases separated the two germline ends. Germline loops: CDR1 MGHDK, CDR2 SYGVNS. This CDR3 has 11 amino acids. The CDR3 reads CASSDGYGYTF. In nucleotides, the CDR3 is TGTGCCAGCAGTGACGGCTATGGCTACACCTTC.

The gene calls are TRBV19 and TRBJ1-2; D not resolved. Per germline, CDR1 LNHDA and CDR2 SQIVND (reference sequence). This CDR3 has 15 residues. V gave up 1 base and J gave up 4 bases, with 13 bases separating them. The CDR3 coding sequence is TGTGCCAGTAGTATAGCCTCCCGGGTAAGCTATGGCTACACCTTC. It codes for CASSIASRVSYGYTF.

The chain joins TRBV25-1 to TRBJ2-1, with 8 bases fitting TRBD2. CDR1 is MGHDK and CDR2 is SYGVNS in the germline V gene. The trim removed 1 base at V and 4 bases at J, leaving 6 bases unmatched. The CDR3 has 16 amino acids. CDR3 residues: CASSEFSGGGYNEQFF. CDR3 coding DNA: TGTGCCAGCAGTGAATTCTCGGGGGGGGGATACAATGAGCAGTTCTTC.

The rearrangement links TRBV9 to TRBJ2-2; perhaps D is TRBD1 or TRBD2 (5 bases each). CDR1 and CDR2 (germline): SGDLS, YYNGEE. The CDR3 is 15 residues long. V was pared by 3 bases and J by 7 bases, with 16 bases between. Written as DNA, the CDR3 is TGTGCCAGCAGCGCCAGGGACCCCGCGGGCGGGGAGCTGTTTTTT. This sequence encodes CASSARDPAGGELFF.

The J gene is TRBJ2-1, the V gene TRBV5-1, with TRBD2 identical over 9 bases. Germline V gives CDR1 SGHRS, CDR2 YFSETQ. V lost 0 bases and J lost 15; bases outside the gene matches: 10. The CDR3 runs 14 residues. This CDR3 reads CASSLALLRGGLFF. The CDR3 nucleotides read TGCGCCAGCAGCTTGGCCTTACTGCGGGGGGGCCTGTTCTTC.

The CDR3 coding sequence is TGTGCCAGCCGGAGAGAATACCCAGCGGGATCCTCCTACAATGAGCAGTTCTTC. Its protein is CASRREYPAGSSYNEQFF. The V call is TRBV2, the J call TRBJ2-1; 7 nucleotides agree with TRBD2. Trimming took 8 bases from V and 0 from J; bases not matched to a gene: 16. This CDR3 is 18 amino acids long. In germline, CDR1 is SNHLY, CDR2 FYNNEI.

As concerns this clone: At one end, the junction sequence differs from germline, possibly due to a read error. In DNA form, the CDR3 reads TGCGACAGCAGCTCGGGACCTTCTAGCACTGAAGCTTTCTTT. This codes for CDSSSGPSSTEAFF. The chain combines TRBV5-1 with TRBJ1-1, with D tentatively TRBD1 (5 bases). Germline V lookup: CDR1 SGHRS, CDR2 YFSETQ. The CDR3 spans 14 residues.

V and J are TRBV18 and TRBJ2-5; the match to TRBD2 covers 9 bases. This CDR3 is 15 amino acids long. V was clipped by 3 bases and J by 4 bases; unmatched bases: 6. CDR1 is KGHSH and CDR2 is LQKENI in the germline V gene. Here the CDR3 reads CASSPPSGGRETQYF. The CDR3 bases are TGTGCCAGCTCACCCCCCAGCGGGGGGAGAGAGACCCAGTACTTC.

The CDR3 coding sequence is TGTGCCAGCAGTGAGGTAGCGGGAGGTTCCTACAATGAGCAGTTCTTC. This sequence encodes CASSEVAGGSYNEQFF. This chain uses TRBV6-1 with TRBJ2-1, with TRBD2 matching 10 bases. V was pared by 3 bases and J by 1 base, with 3 bases of the junction left unmatched. The CDR3 contains 16 residues. Per the germline V gene, CDR1 is MNHNS and CDR2 is SASEGT.

The CDR3 region has the DNA TGTGCCAGCAGCTTAGTTGGGGGCGGGGGGGTCCAAGAGACCCAGTACTTC. Its translation is CASSLVGGGGVQETQYF. The V gene is TRBV7-2, the J gene TRBJ2-5, with TRBD2 matching 9 bases. The CDR3 sequence is 17 residues long. With 1 base clipped from V and 1 base from J, the junction kept 7 bases outside the gene matches. CDR1 is SGHTA and CDR2 is FQGNSA in the germline V gene.

The V gene is TRBV18, the J gene TRBJ2-7; possibly TRBD1 or TRBD2 for D (6 bases each). The CDR3 is made up of 13 amino acids. Trimming cost V 4 bases and J 6 bases, with 13 bases left between them. Germline V gene data show CDR1 as KGHSH and CDR2 as LQKENI. The CDR3 coding sequence is TGTGCCAGCTCACTACAACAGGGAGGCGAGCAGTACTTC. It yields the protein CASSLQQGGEQYF. The whole variable domain, remainder taken from reference TRBV18 and TRBJ2-7, is NAGVMQNPRHLVRRRGQEARLRCSPMKGHSHVYWYRQLPEEGLKFMVYLQKENIIDESGMPKERFSAEFPKEGPSILRIQQVVRGDSAAYFCASSLQQGGEQYFGPGTRLTVT.

This chain joins TRBV7-2 and TRBJ1-5; TRBD1 is a possible D gene (5 bases). Germline values: CDR1 SGHTA, CDR2 FQGNSA. V lost 3 bases to trimming and J lost 1 base, with 19 bases between them. This CDR3 is built from 18 residues. The CDR3 here is CASSFTPYAGLSNQPQHF. The DNA of the CDR3 is TGTGCCAGCAGCTTTACGCCGTACGCAGGGTTAAGCAATCAGCCCCAGCATTTT.

The chain couples TRBV15 to TRBJ2-7; no firm D call. The CDR3 extends over 15 amino acids. V lost 0 bases, J lost 5 bases, and 14 bases lay in between. The V gene's germline CDR1 is LNHNV and CDR2 YYDKDF (reference sequence). Here the CDR3 DNA reads TGTGCCACCAGCAGAGAAGAAGCCTCGAGGAACGAGCAGTACTTC. As protein: CATSREEASRNEQYF. The full variable domain, rest sourced from reference TRBV15 and TRBJ2-7, is DAMVIQNPRYQVTQFGKPVTLSCSQTLNHNVMYWYQQKSSQAPKLLFHYYDKDFNNEADTPDNFQSRRPNTSFCFLDIRSPGLGDTAMYLCATSREEASRNEQYFGPGTRLTVT.